This T cell receptor beta chain comes out of a study of blood T cell repertoires in COVID-19. Assay used: immunoSEQ multiplex PCR; TCRdb lists only in-frame clones, some missing. The sample consists of some 200,000 clones, around 82% of them appearing once. This CDR3 comprises 12 residues. The V end lost 8 bases, the J end lost 4 bases, and 11 bases lay between the germline ends. Per germline, CDR1 MNHEY and CDR2 SVGAGI. The participants were between about 18 and 95 years old and came from some 25 US areas. The receptor was isolated from an older woman with acute COVID-19. This chain joins TRBV6-5 and TRBJ1-2; D is perhaps TRBD1 (6 bases). Source material: PBMCs or T cells enriched from blood (not recorded which). The CDR3 loop reads CASRGGAYGYTF. CDR3 in DNA: TGTGCCAGCCGGGGGGGGGCCTATGGCTACACCTTC.